The T cell receptor beta chain under discussion was sequenced for a study of blood T cell repertoires in COVID-19. On the study more broadly: There were acute and convalescent COVID-19 samples, and they came from the United States, Italy and Spain.

Germline V gives CDR1 SGHAT, CDR2 FQNNGV. J gave up 4 bases and V 4 bases, and 9 bases lay outside the gene matches. This CDR3 contains 15 residues. Profiling relied on immunoSEQ multiplex PCR, and the TCRdb table lists in-frame clones only, not all of them. In the table there are 200,000 to 250,000 clones, 88% of which are singletons. This chain links TRBV11-2 with TRBJ2-5, with 7 bases aligning to TRBD2. The source is a woman in her twenties or thirties who had been exposed to COVID-19. The sequenced sample consisted of PBMCs or T cells enriched from blood (not recorded which). Here the CDR3 DNA reads TGTGCCAGCAGCTCTAGAGGGTGGGAGGGAGAGACCCAGTACTTC. This translates into CASSSRGWEGETQYF.